This T cell receptor beta chain was sequenced in a study of Ad26.COV2.S vaccination and SARS-CoV-2 variants (dated by TCRdb to the early 2020s). Regarding the complete study: Vaccine-arm donors came from COV1001, a multicentre, randomized, double-blind, placebo-controlled phase I-IIa trial of Ad26.COV2.S in healthy adults. Ad26.COV2.S was administered intramuscularly at 5 x 10^10 or 1 x 10^11 viral particles, either as a single shot or as two shots given 56 days apart. TCRbeta repertoire sequencing was used to assess the specificity and breadth of SARS-CoV-2-reactive T cell receptors after Ad26.COV2.S vaccination. The TCR-sequenced set comprised approximately 30 samples: around 20 Ad26.COV2.S vaccine recipients, 5 placebo recipients and 8 SARS-CoV-2 convalescent individuals. Trial participants were randomized into five groups of five, in which low-dose or high-dose Ad26.COV2.S was given once or twice, or placebo was given on both occasions. Throughout the experiments and outcome assessment, investigators stayed blinded to trial group allocation.

What the work shows at the level of the full study, not this receptor alone: Ad26.COV2.S recipients had higher spike-specific TCR breadth than placebo recipients (P = 0.0014). The study lacked the statistical power to compare responses across vaccine doses or regimens. Substantial breadth of spike-specific CD8+ and CD4+ T cell responses was reported after vaccination. The authors noted that the TCR breadth and depth analyses may have underestimated total T cell responses. Vaccine and placebo recipients had similar non-spike TCR breadth, a finding consistent with the vaccine containing only spike.

Per the publication, the treatment or condition label means: some 20 received Ad26.COV2.S at low or high dose, single or two shots; 5 received placebo; per-sample allocation not given. Repertoires of vaccine and placebo recipients were sequenced from samples taken on day 63 after the first injection. Cohort 1b enrolled about two dozen adults aged 18-55 years at a single site in Boston, USA, between 29 July and 7 August 2020. Ad26.COV2.S was a replication-incompetent adenovirus type 26 vector expressing a prefusion-stabilized SARS-CoV-2 spike protein from the original Wuhan strain. The CDR3 numbers 12 residues from cysteine through phenylalanine. Only the CDR3 portion is preserved as DNA: 36 bases, with reading frame beginning at the first base. Relative to germline, V is 4 bases shorter and J is 12 bases shorter, with 14 bases between their ends. The germline V gene supplies CDR1 SGDLS and CDR2 YYNGEE.

The immunoSEQ Assay was the method used to sequence TCRbeta CDR3 regions. After extraction, genomic DNA underwent amplification by bias-controlled multiplex PCR, followed by high-throughput sequencing. On the study's bioinformatics: To quantify the absolute abundance of every unique TCRbeta CDR3 region, sequences were collapsed and filtered. T cell fraction was estimated by normalizing TCRbeta template counts to usable DNA, with usable DNA measured through amplification of reference genes found in all nucleated cells. Repertoire TCRs were annotated as SARS-CoV-2-specific when V gene, CDR3 amino acid sequence and J gene were exactly matched to a known reactive TCR set. The reference SARS-CoV-2 TCR set was obtained from MIRA and was filtered for enrichment in COVID-19-positive ImmuneCODE repertoires, whereby public or cross-reactive TCRs were removed. Drawing on the MIRA antigens, annotated TCRs were analysed further at the level of specific ORF or position within ORF. Breadth was defined as the number of annotated unique rearrangements divided by the total number of unique productive rearrangements, and depth was defined as the summed frequency of the annotated unique rearrangements. Group comparisons of TCR breadth used two-sided Wilcoxon rank-sum tests. This is the immuneACCESS table as TCRdb keeps it, with only in-frame sequences that have V and J called. A part of the clones is gone; compared with another copy, unresolved V genes explain less than half, and the rest is unexplained. V and J calls and clone size are given by that table; D and trimming were obtained from the DNA. Recorded for this sample are around 370,000 clones; approximately 85% of them occurred a single time. Of the sample, approximately 3.5% falls within the top ten clones.

In the case of this clone: Its antigen remains undetermined. No much larger clone is present one base from it, and per-base qualities are unavailable.

The sequence joins TRBV9 to TRBJ2-1; TRBD2 is perhaps the D gene, given 7 matching bases. This TCR was recovered from a person aged 18-60 years who received the Ad26.COV2.S COVID-19 vaccine or a placebo. Sample: peripheral blood, taken in a trial of Ad26.COV2.S vaccine versus placebo. Here the CDR3 is given as CASSSQGTTQFF. The DNA sequence is as follows: TGTGCCAGCAGCTCCCAGGGGACTACGCAGTTCTTC.